Below, 8 T cell receptor beta chains from the same sample are listed, as sequenced in a study of blood T cell repertoires in COVID-19. Libraries were prepared by immunoSEQ multiplex PCR; TCRdb keeps only in-frame clonotypes and omits some of them. The sample holds about 210,000 clones, around 90% seen once. The sequenced material came from peripheral blood. Receptors originate from a man aged 30-40 years with acute or convalescent COVID-19.

As DNA, the CDR3 is TGCGCCAGCAGCTTGGGCGGAAACACAGATACGCAGTATTTT. Its translation: CASSLGGNTDTQYF. The chain is built from TRBV5-1 and TRBJ2-3; no reliable D call. CDR1 and CDR2 (germline): SGHRS, YFSETQ. The CDR3 contains 14 residues. V lost 0 bases to trimming and J lost 2 bases, with 7 bases between them.

The rearrangement links TRBV28 to TRBJ1-5; D possibly corresponds to TRBD1 (6 bases). V was cut by 6 bases and J by 4 bases, with 16 bases left in between. The germline CDR1 and CDR2 sequences are MDHEN and SYDVKM. The CDR3 spans 15 residues. In DNA form, the CDR3 reads TGTGCCAGCAGCTCGACGAGGGGGGGTAATCAGCCCCAGCATTTT. Protein: CASSSTRGGNQPQHF.

A note on this clone: The same CDR3 arises from other DNA sequences in this sample as well. This chain uses TRBV7-9 with TRBJ2-3; 7 bases agree with TRBD2. CDR1 and CDR2 (germline): SEHNR, FQNEAQ (reference sequence). J gave up 4 bases and V 3 bases, and 4 bases lay outside the gene matches. CDR3 length: 14 residues. CDR3 nucleotides: TGTGCCAGCAGCTTGACGGGGGGTGCAGATACGCAGTATTTT. Protein sequence: CASSLTGGADTQYF.

This clone was recorded a few times. The chain couples TRBV30 to TRBJ1-2; D possibly corresponds to TRBD1 (6 bases). The CDR3 spans 15 residues. CDR1 is GTSNPN, CDR2 SVGIG, per germline (reference sequence). V gave up 0 bases and J gave up 4 bases, with 15 bases separating them. Here the CDR3 DNA reads TGTGCCTGGAGTGTACCCAGGGGCCCCGGCTATGGCTACACCTTC. Translating gives CAWSVPRGPGYGYTF.

J is TRBJ1-2 and V is TRBV19; no definite D call. Trimming left V 5 bases short and J 5 bases short, with 15 bases between. Germline CDR1 and CDR2: LNHDA and SQIVND (reference sequence). The CDR3 contains 14 residues. The CDR3 sequence is CASSENPFRYGYTF. The CDR3 nucleotides are TGTGCCAGTAGTGAGAATCCGTTTCGGTATGGCTACACCTTC.

Here the CDR3 reads CASSSSGRETQYF. As DNA, the CDR3 is TGTGCCAGCAGCTCCAGCGGGAGAGAGACCCAGTACTTC. The chain recombines TRBV3-1 (or the pseudogene TRBV3-2) with TRBJ2-5; 8 nucleotides align to TRBD2. Unmatched junction bases numbered 3, after V lost 5 bases and J lost 4 bases. This CDR3 has 13 residues. The V gene's germline CDR1 is LGHDT and CDR2 YNNKEL (reference sequence).

The CDR3 loop reads CASSVSGGPEQYF. In nucleotides, the CDR3 is TGTGCCAGTAGTGTCAGCGGGGGACCCGAGCAGTACTTC. This sequence joins TRBV19 and TRBJ2-7, with TRBD2 identical over 8 bases. There are 13 residues in the CDR3. Unmatched junction bases numbered 6, after V lost 5 bases and J lost 6 bases. Germline lookup yields CDR1 LNHDA and CDR2 SQIVND (reference sequence).

The V gene is TRBV5-6, the J gene TRBJ1-1; 9 positions agree with TRBD1. Trimming at V came to 1 base and at J to 6 bases, leaving 10 bases not matched to a gene. The germline gives CDR1 SGHDT, CDR2 YYEEEE. This CDR3 has 16 residues. CDR3 sequence (DNA): TGTGCCAGCAGCTTGTGGGTACAGGGGGCGGTCTCTGAAGCTTTCTTT. The encoded protein is CASSLWVQGAVSEAFF.